A selection of T cell receptor beta chains follows, all from one sample in a study of blood T cells in healthy people across ages. A single record per CDR3 protein comes from TCRdb applying MiXCR to the 5' RACE reads. The table records 1,500,000 or so distinct CDR3 sequences, 40% to 45% of them present only once. Source material: blood. The source is a woman younger than 30 in good health. Each CDR3 is given with its conserved first and last residue. Fields, in order: CDR3 DNA, CDR3 protein, J gene, V gene, clone size, D gene. A D gene is named only where the DNA matches it firmly. Size tells how often a clone was seen (once, few, many) or the class of an expanded clone, and some rows leave it out.

CDR3nt: TGTGCCAGCAGCTTAGGGGGACCAGCTAACTATGGCTACACCTTC
CDR3aa: CASSLGGPANYGYTF
j_gene: TRBJ1-2
v_gene: TRBV7-9
abundance: .
d_gene: .

CDR3nt: TGTGCCAGCAGTGAATCAGGGCTAGAAGCTTTCTTT
CDR3aa: CASSESGLEAFF
j_gene: TRBJ1-1
v_gene: TRBV25-1
abundance: few
d_gene: .

CDR3nt: TGTGCCAGCAGCAACACGGGGCTGGAGACCCAGTACTTC
CDR3aa: CASSNTGLETQYF
j_gene: TRBJ2-5
v_gene: TRBV6-5
abundance: few
d_gene: .

CDR3nt: TGTGCCAGCAGCGTAGCTCTCGGTCCCGAGCAGTACTTC
CDR3aa: CASSVALGPEQYF
j_gene: TRBJ2-7
v_gene: TRBV7-9
abundance: .
d_gene: .

CDR3nt: TGTGCCAGCAGGGAAAGGGACAGGGTTGCGAGCGGCTACACCTTT
CDR3aa: CASRERDRVASGYTF
j_gene: TRBJ1-2
v_gene: TRBV28
abundance: .
d_gene: TRBD1

CDR3nt: TGTGCCAGTAGTAAACTAAGCGGGAGGTCGTTCAATGAGCAGTTCTTC
CDR3aa: CASSKLSGRSFNEQFF
j_gene: TRBJ2-1
v_gene: TRBV28
abundance: .
d_gene: TRBD2

CDR3nt: TGTGCCAGCAGTTCCGGGACGATTAATGAGCAGTTCTTC
CDR3aa: CASSSGTINEQFF
j_gene: TRBJ2-1
v_gene: TRBV12-3/TRBV12-4
abundance: .
d_gene: .

CDR3nt: TGTGCCAGCAGAGCGTCGCGGCGCCGACTAGCAGATACGCAGTATTTT
CDR3aa: CASRASRRRLADTQYF
j_gene: TRBJ2-3
v_gene: TRBV6-2/TRBV6-3
abundance: .
d_gene: .

CDR3nt: TGCAGTGCTAGTATCGCAGGGGGTCGAGAGACCCAGTACTTC
CDR3aa: CSASIAGGRETQYF
j_gene: TRBJ2-5
v_gene: TRBV20-1
abundance: .
d_gene: TRBD1

CDR3nt: TGTGCCAGCAGTTACTCGGGGACCTACGAGCAGTACTTC
CDR3aa: CASSYSGTYEQYF
j_gene: TRBJ2-7
v_gene: TRBV6-5
abundance: many
d_gene: .

CDR3nt: TGCGCCAGCAGCCAAGACCCAGGGGGTACCTACGAGCAGTACTTC
CDR3aa: CASSQDPGGTYEQYF
j_gene: TRBJ2-7
v_gene: TRBV4-1
abundance: few
d_gene: TRBD1

CDR3nt: TGTGCCACCGCTCGAGGGACAGATACGCAGTATTTT
CDR3aa: CATARGTDTQYF
j_gene: TRBJ2-3
v_gene: TRBV3-1
abundance: few
d_gene: .

CDR3nt: TGTGCCAGCAGTTTTAGGCTTAACGGGGAAAAGCCTGAAGCTTTCTTT
CDR3aa: CASSFRLNGEKPEAFF
j_gene: TRBJ1-1
v_gene: TRBV12-3/TRBV12-4
abundance: .
d_gene: .

CDR3nt: TGTGCCAGCACTCTTGACAGGGCTAACTATGGCTACACCTTC
CDR3aa: CASTLDRANYGYTF
j_gene: TRBJ1-2
v_gene: TRBV28
abundance: few
d_gene: TRBD1

CDR3nt: TGTGCCAGCAGTTTAGGTGGAAAACGCCTCAATGAGCAGTTCTTC
CDR3aa: CASSLGGKRLNEQFF
j_gene: TRBJ2-1
v_gene: TRBV28
abundance: .
d_gene: .

CDR3nt: TGTTCCAGCAGTTTACGGGGCTCTGGGGCCAACGTCCTGACTTTC
CDR3aa: CSSSLRGSGANVLTF
j_gene: TRBJ2-6
v_gene: TRBV12-3/TRBV12-4
abundance: .
d_gene: .

CDR3nt: TGTGCCAGCAGCTTAAGGAGGATCCCCTACGAGCAGTACTTC
CDR3aa: CASSLRRIPYEQYF
j_gene: TRBJ2-7
v_gene: TRBV7-2
abundance: .
d_gene: .

CDR3nt: TGTGCCATCAGTGAAACTGGACAGCTCAATCAGCCCCAGCATTTT
CDR3aa: CAISETGQLNQPQHF
j_gene: TRBJ1-5
v_gene: TRBV10-3
abundance: .
d_gene: .

CDR3nt: TGCGCCAGCAGCAATGGGGGCCTAGCGGGAGGGTACTCCTACAATGAGCAGTTCTTC
CDR3aa: CASSNGGLAGGYSYNEQFF
j_gene: TRBJ2-1
v_gene: TRBV5-1
abundance: few
d_gene: TRBD2

CDR3nt: TGTGCCAGCAGCTTAGTACTAGCGGGAGATCTTTGGCAGTTCTTC
CDR3aa: CASSLVLAGDLWQFF
j_gene: TRBJ2-1
v_gene: TRBV7-2
abundance: .
d_gene: TRBD2

CDR3nt: TGTGCCAGCAGTCCCTCCGCCGGGATCTACGGAATAGATACGCAGTATTTT
CDR3aa: CASSPSAGIYGIDTQYF
j_gene: TRBJ2-3
v_gene: TRBV12-3/TRBV12-4
abundance: .
d_gene: .

CDR3nt: TGTGCCAGCAGCCAAGGAGCAGCGGGGGGGTCAGATACGCAGTATTTT
CDR3aa: CASSQGAAGGSDTQYF
j_gene: TRBJ2-3
v_gene: TRBV3-1
abundance: .
d_gene: TRBD2

CDR3nt: TGCAGTGCTGAGGGGATGGGCGATGGCTACACCTTC
CDR3aa: CSAEGMGDGYTF
j_gene: TRBJ1-2
v_gene: TRBV20-1
abundance: .
d_gene: .

CDR3nt: TGCAGCGGCGGTGGGCTGCTTAGCTCCTACAATGAGCAGTACTTC
CDR3aa: CSGGGLLSSYNEQYF
j_gene: TRBJ2-5
v_gene: TRBV29-1
abundance: .
d_gene: .

CDR3nt: TGTGCCAGCACCATAGGAAGGGACATTAACTATGGCTACACCTTC
CDR3aa: CASTIGRDINYGYTF
j_gene: TRBJ1-2
v_gene: TRBV7-9
abundance: few
d_gene: .

CDR3nt: TGTGCCAGCTGTTTAAAACAGGGGGCCACTGAAGCTTTCTTT
CDR3aa: CASCLKQGATEAFF
j_gene: TRBJ1-1
v_gene: TRBV6-2/TRBV6-3
abundance: few
d_gene: TRBD1

CDR3nt: TGCAGTGTCCCGCTTTGGGGACAGGGAAGCACAGATACGCAGTATTTT
CDR3aa: CSVPLWGQGSTDTQYF
j_gene: TRBJ2-3
v_gene: TRBV20-1
abundance: few
d_gene: TRBD1